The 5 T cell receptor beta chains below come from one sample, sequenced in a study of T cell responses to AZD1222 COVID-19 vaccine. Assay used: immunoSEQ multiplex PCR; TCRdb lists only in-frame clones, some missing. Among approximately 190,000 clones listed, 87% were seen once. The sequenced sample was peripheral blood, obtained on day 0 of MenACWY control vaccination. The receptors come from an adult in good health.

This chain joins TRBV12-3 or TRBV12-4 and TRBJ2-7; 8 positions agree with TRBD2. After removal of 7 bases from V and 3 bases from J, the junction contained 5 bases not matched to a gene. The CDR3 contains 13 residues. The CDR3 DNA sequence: TGTGCCAGCACGCCAGCGGGAGACTACGAGCAGTACTTC. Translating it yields CASTPAGDYEQYF.

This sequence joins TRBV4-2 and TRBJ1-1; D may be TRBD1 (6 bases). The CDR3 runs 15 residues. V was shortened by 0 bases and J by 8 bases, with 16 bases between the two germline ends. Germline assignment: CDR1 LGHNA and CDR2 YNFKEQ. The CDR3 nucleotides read TGTGCCAGCAGCCAAGATCTGGGCTTTGACAGGGAAGCTTTCTTT. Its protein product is CASSQDLGFDREAFF.

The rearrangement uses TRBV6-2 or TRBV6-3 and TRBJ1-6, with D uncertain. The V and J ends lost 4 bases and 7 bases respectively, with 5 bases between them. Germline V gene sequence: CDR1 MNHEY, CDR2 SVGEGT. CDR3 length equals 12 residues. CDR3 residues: CASSSWNSPLHF. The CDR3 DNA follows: TGTGCCAGCAGTTCATGGAATTCACCCCTCCACTTT.

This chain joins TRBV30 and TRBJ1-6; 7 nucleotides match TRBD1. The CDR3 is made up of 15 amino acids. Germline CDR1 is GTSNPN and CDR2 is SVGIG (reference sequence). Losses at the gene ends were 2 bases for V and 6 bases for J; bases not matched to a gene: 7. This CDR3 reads CAWSPQGKGNSPLHF. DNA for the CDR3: TGTGCCTGGAGTCCACAGGGGAAGGGTAATTCACCCCTCCACTTT.

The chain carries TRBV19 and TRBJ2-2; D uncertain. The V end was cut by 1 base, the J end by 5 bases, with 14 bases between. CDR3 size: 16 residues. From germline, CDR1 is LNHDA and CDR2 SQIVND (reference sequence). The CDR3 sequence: CASSIATHPLTGELFF. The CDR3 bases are TGTGCCAGTAGTATAGCCACCCACCCTCTAACCGGGGAGCTGTTTTTT.